Shown below are 8 T cell receptor beta chains from a single sample sequenced in a study of T cells in localized non-small cell lung cancer. Only in-frame clones appear in the TCRdb table, and some are missing; sequencing was by immunoSEQ multiplex PCR. Of 90,000 or so clones in the sample, roughly 87% were seen once. The starting material was peripheral blood, obtained before any cancer treatment. These receptor sequences come from a man between 40 and 70 years old with stage I squamous cell lung carcinoma.

The chain joins TRBV27 to TRBJ2-1; D not resolved. V lost 2 bases, J lost 2 bases, and 13 bases lay in between. Germline CDR1 is MNHEY and CDR2 is SMNVEV (reference sequence). This CDR3 comprises 16 residues. CDR3 amino acids: CASSLIPFGTYNEQFF. CDR3 nucleotide sequence: TGTGCCAGCAGTTTAATACCCTTCGGCACCTACAATGAGCAGTTCTTC.

This CDR3 is CASSLASADTQYF. The CDR3 bases are TGCGCCAGCAGCTTGGCGTCGGCGGATACGCAGTATTTT. The gene calls are TRBV5-1 and TRBJ2-3; D is unclear. From germline, CDR1 is SGHRS and CDR2 YFSETQ. The CDR3 spans 13 residues. V lost 0 bases, J lost 6 bases, and 8 bases lay in between.

This chain joins TRBV7-2 and TRBJ2-7, with TRBD2 identical over 8 bases. CDR1 is SGHTA, CDR2 FQGNSA, per germline. The CDR3 has 14 residues. V lost 6 bases and J lost 2; bases outside the gene matches: 6. CDR3 region: CASRHSGGPYEQYF. The CDR3 coding sequence is TGTGCCAGCAGACACAGCGGGGGCCCCTACGAGCAGTACTTC. The full variable domain, in which reference TRBV7-2 and TRBJ2-7 provide the parts outside the CDR3, is GAGVSQSPSNKVTEKGKDVELRCDPISGHTALYWYRQSLGQGLEFLIYFQGNSAPDKSGLPSDRFSAERTGGSVSTLTIQRTQQEDSAVYLCASRHSGGPYEQYFGPGTRLTVT.

The chain recombines TRBV7-2 with TRBJ1-2; 7 positions agree with TRBD1. Losses at the gene ends were 2 bases for V and 4 bases for J; bases not matched to a gene: 7. The CDR3 sequence is 15 residues long. Germline-derived CDR1 and CDR2 are SGHTA and FQGNSA. The CDR3 DNA follows: TGTGCCAGCAGCTTAACAGGGCAGGGGGGCTATGGCTACACCTTC. The encoded protein is CASSLTGQGGYGYTF.

The rearrangement joins TRBV7-2 to TRBJ1-1; no clear D gene. This CDR3 is built from 13 residues. The germline CDR1 and CDR2 sequences are SGHTA and FQGNSA. Trimming pared 3 bases from V and 3 bases from J, leaving 8 bases between. In nucleotides, the CDR3 is TGTGCCAGCAGCTTTTACGAAGACACTGAAGCTTTCTTT. This encodes CASSFYEDTEAFF.

The chain uses TRBV6-4 and TRBJ2-2; TRBD1 might be the D (5 bases). The germline V gene encodes CDR1 MRHNA and CDR2 SNTAGT. CDR3 length: 17 amino acids. V was cut by 4 bases and J by 5 bases, with 20 bases left in between. The CDR3 DNA sequence: TGTGCCAGCAGTGTCCAGCCAGGGAAGTTGTTAACCGGGGAGCTGTTTTTT. Encoded protein: CASSVQPGKLLTGELFF.

The chain couples TRBV25-1 to TRBJ1-6; D ambiguous. The CDR3 totals 12 residues. Germline V lookup: CDR1 MGHDK, CDR2 SYGVNS. Trimming took off 4 bases at V and 5 bases at J, with 3 bases between the two ends. The CDR3 loop is CASSGNNSPLHF. As DNA, the CDR3 is TGTGCCAGCAGTGGCAATAATTCACCCCTCCACTTT.

A single count supports this clone. This rearrangement joins TRBV6-5 to TRBJ2-7; possibly TRBD2 for D (5 bases). V dropped 0 bases and J dropped 0 bases, with 9 bases sitting between them. The length of the CDR3 is 15 residues. CDR1 and CDR2 from the germline V gene are MNHEY and SVGAGI. CDR3 in amino acids: CASSYSVGSSYEQYF. The CDR3 DNA reads as TGTGCCAGCAGTTACTCGGTAGGGAGCTCCTACGAGCAGTACTTC.